The clone carrying this T cell receptor (beta chain) was found many times. Its cognate antigen is unknown. This specimen belongs to a study of T-cell reconstitution after alpha-beta-depleted transplantation in children. Preparation of the TCRbeta library was carried out with unique molecular identifiers. MiXCR was run by TCRdb on the PCR reads, yielding one entry per CDR3 protein. The sample carries almost 250,000 distinct CDR3 sequences, around 25% recorded once. Study-wide points: Several hundred rapidly expanded clones from non-depleted graft cells reportedly supplied alpha-beta T cells about two months post-transplant.

The TCR originated in a girl between 2 and 10 years old with Fanconi anemia, due to receive a stem cell transplant. This material consisted of PBMCs, taken before TCRalphabeta/CD19-depleted stem cell transplant.

CDR3 nucleotides: TGCGCCAGCAGGCGAGACAGGGTCTATGGCTACACCTTC. Protein: CASRRDRVYGYTF. The chain carries TRBV5-1 and TRBJ1-2; 7 nucleotides line up with TRBD1. In germline, CDR1 is SGHRS, CDR2 YFSETQ. The CDR3 length is 13 residues. J was trimmed by 4 bases and V by 5 bases; bases with no gene match: 5.